This passage covers 16 T cell receptor beta chains from one sample sequenced in a study of a mutant IDH1 vaccine in newly diagnosed glioma. For these TCRs, the target antigens are not known. Documented time point: week 11, during vaccination. Each dose of the vaccine consisted of 300 ug of mutant IDH1 20-mer peptide, with topical imiquimod. Libraries were prepared by immunoSEQ multiplex PCR; TCRdb keeps only in-frame clonotypes and omits some of them. The profile covers some 60,000 clones, with 80% appearing a single time and around 5.7% taken by the ten largest. The specimen comprised PBMCs, sampled from a glioma patient whose treatment included an IDH1 peptide vaccine. The source is a man aged 50 to 59 with glioma.

The V and J genes are TRBV29-1 and TRBJ1-2, with D tentatively TRBD1 (5 bases). The CDR3 is made up of 12 amino acids. Trimming shortened V by 6 bases and J by 5 bases, and 13 bases separated the two germline ends. Germline CDR1 SQVTM, CDR2 ANQGSEA. The CDR3 is CSVDIRDYGYTF. CDR3 coding DNA: TGCAGCGTGGACATAAGGGATTATGGCTACACCTTC.

The rearrangement links TRBV19 to TRBJ2-3; no firm D call. Trimming shortened V by 6 bases and J by 4 bases, and 8 bases separated the two germline ends. Germline CDR1 LNHDA, CDR2 SQIVND (reference sequence). The CDR3 has 12 amino acids. The DNA of the CDR3 is TGTGCCAGTAGCCAGCCCCCAGATACGCAGTATTTT. Amino acid sequence: CASSQPPDTQYF.

In DNA form, the CDR3 reads TGCGCCAGCAGCTTAAGTCATTCTGGAAACACCATATATTTT. Translated, it gives CASSLSHSGNTIYF. The J gene is TRBJ1-3, the V gene TRBV5-1; no clear D gene. CDR3 size: 14 residues. Germline loops: CDR1 SGHRS, CDR2 YFSETQ. Trimming cost V 2 bases and J 1 base, with 7 bases left between them.

This rearrangement joins TRBV7-9 to TRBJ2-1, with a tentative D call TRBD2 (5 bases). Looked up from germline, CDR1 is SEHNR and CDR2 is FQNEAQ (reference sequence). The CDR3 totals 15 residues. Trimming took 7 bases from V and 0 from J, leaving 13 bases between them. This CDR3 is CASTYRADSYNEQFF. DNA for the CDR3: TGTGCCAGCACCTACCGAGCGGACTCCTACAATGAGCAGTTCTTC.

A single count supports this clone. The gene calls are TRBV11-3 and TRBJ1-1; 9 bases align to TRBD1. The CDR3 is 14 amino acids. Germline V gene sequence: CDR1 SGHNT, CDR2 YENEEA. The trim removed 6 bases at V and 2 bases at J, leaving 4 bases unmatched. CDR3 protein: CASSHRGRNTEAFF. Written as DNA, the CDR3 is TGTGCCAGCAGTCACAGGGGGCGCAACACTGAAGCTTTCTTT.

The J gene is TRBJ1-3, the V gene TRBV28, with a weak D call TRBD1 (6 bases). CDR3 length equals 15 residues. V was pared by 3 bases and J by 5 bases, with 14 bases between. From germline, CDR1 is MDHEN and CDR2 SYDVKM. The CDR3 here is CASSFSSGHRNTIYF. The CDR3 DNA reads TGTGCCAGCAGTTTTTCCTCGGGACACCGAAACACCATATATTTT.

This clone was counted a few times. CDR3 in DNA: TGTGCCAGCAGCTCCGCGGCCGATCAGCCCCAGCATTTT. Encoded protein: CASSSAADQPQHF. The rearrangement joins TRBV7-6 to TRBJ1-5; D is unresolved. The CDR3 loop spans 13 amino acids. Trimming stripped 4 bases from V and 5 bases from J, with 9 bases between. Germline-derived CDR1 and CDR2 are SGHVS and FNYEAQ.

CDR3 DNA: TGCACCAGCAGCCAAAGCGGACAGGGGGTCGATGAGCAGTTCTTC. Amino acids: CTSSQSGQGVDEQFF. V is TRBV1 and J is TRBJ2-1; TRBD1 is taken as the D call from the table, unchecked against the DNA. TRBV1 is shown as a pseudogene. This CDR3 comprises 15 residues.

The chain couples TRBV7-9 to TRBJ1-2; D call uncertain. Germline V gives CDR1 SEHNR, CDR2 FQNEAQ (reference sequence). Deletions cut 9 bases from V and 8 bases from J, with 31 bases between. The CDR3 sequence is 17 residues long. This CDR3 reads CASFGMNPGQSLTGYTF. The CDR3 region has the DNA TGTGCCAGTTTTGGGATGAATCCGGGCCAATCTTTAACCGGCTACACCTTC.

This chain uses TRBV4-1 with TRBJ1-1, with D possibly matching TRBD1 (5 bases). The CDR3 covers 14 residues. From germline, CDR1 is MGHRA and CDR2 YSYEKL. V was trimmed by 0 bases and J by 12 bases, leaving 17 bases between them. CDR3 coding DNA: TGCGCCAGCAGCCAAGATCGGCAGGGTGCTGTGTCTTTCTTT. This encodes CASSQDRQGAVSFF.

V gene TRBV9 combines with J gene TRBJ1-2; D not certain. Trimming took off 1 base at V and 4 bases at J, with 11 bases between the two ends. In germline, CDR1 is SGDLS, CDR2 YYNGEE. CDR3 length: 14 amino acids. This chain's CDR3 is CASSVFPESYGYTF. The CDR3 DNA is TGTGCCAGCAGCGTATTCCCCGAATCCTATGGCTACACCTTC.

This clone is a singleton in its sample. Since no conserved phenylalanine or tryptophan closes the CDR3, a read error is the likely cause. Because the CDR3's place on the DNA is in doubt, the DNA is left out and the CDR3 is given as listed by TCRdb. V usage is TRBV2 and J usage is TRBJ1-2; the D call of TRBD1 is as the table states it, not checked on the DNA. The CDR3 numbers 10 amino acids, ends counted. Germline loops: CDR1 SNHLY, CDR2 FYNNEI. The CDR3 spells CASSVTGPQS.

This chain joins TRBV5-1 and TRBJ1-2, with TRBD1 as a possible D gene (6 bases). This CDR3 is built from 13 residues. Germline V gene data show CDR1 as SGHRS and CDR2 as YFSETQ. V lost 0 bases and J lost 6, with 9 bases in between. The CDR3 nucleotides are TGCGCCAGCAGCTTGGGAGGGGGAGATGGCTACACCTTC. Protein sequence: CASSLGGGDGYTF.

Points on this clone: Since a much larger clone is just one base distant, this may be a read error. The chain joins TRBV11-3 to TRBJ2-1; D is ambiguous. The CDR3 is made up of 11 amino acids. V gave up 5 bases and J gave up 7 bases, with 6 bases separating them. Germline-derived CDR1 and CDR2 are SGHNT and YENEEA. The CDR3 protein is CASSPRNEQFF. The DNA of the CDR3 is TGTGCCAGCAGCCCAAGAAATGAGCAGTTCTTC.

The V gene is TRBV15, the J gene TRBJ1-4; D is uncertain. Germline lookup yields CDR1 LNHNV and CDR2 YYDKDF (reference sequence). The CDR3 loop spans 16 amino acids. The V end lost 6 bases, the J end lost 8 bases, and 22 bases lay between the germline ends. The CDR3 DNA reads as TGTGCCACCAGTAAGGAAGGACCCTCTCTAGGGGAAAAACTGTTTTTT. The encoded protein is CATSKEGPSLGEKLFF.

V gene TRBV30 combines with J gene TRBJ2-2; TRBD2 aligns across 7 bases. CDR3 length: 13 amino acids. V trimming: 2 bases; J trimming: 11 bases; junction bases outside the gene matches: 8. In germline, CDR1 is GTSNPN, CDR2 SVGIG (reference sequence). The DNA for the CDR3 is TGTGCCTGGAGTAAGACCCCGGGGGGAGAGCTGTTTTTT. Encoded protein: CAWSKTPGGELFF. Drawing the rest from reference TRBV30 and TRBJ2-2, the complete variable domain is SQTIHQWPATLVQPVGSPLSLECTVEGTSNPNLYWYRQAAGRGLQLLFYSVGIGQISSEVPQNLSASRPQDRQFILSSKKLLLSDSGFYLCAWSKTPGGELFFGEGSRLTVL.